The sequence of this T cell receptor (beta chain) was determined in a study of neurological immune-mediated disorders. Study findings and constraints: Among 34 multiple sclerosis patients, 18 had repertoires that phylogenetic grouping placed in one related-CDR3 cluster, a possible signature.

5'RACE generated cDNA with 10-nucleotide random UMIs. TCRdb fed the 5' RACE reads into MiXCR, producing one record per CDR3 protein. This table has roughly 25,000 distinct CDR3 sequences, approximately 2.7% appearing once. In its sample, this clonotype was seen many times. The antigen is undetermined. The TCR was taken from a woman between 45 and 65 years old with multiple sclerosis. The specimen sequenced was PBMCs.

The CDR3, as DNA: TGCAGTGCATCCCCGGGCCTTTATGAAAAACTGTTTTTT. This encodes CSASPGLYEKLFF. The chain links TRBV20-1 to TRBJ1-4; D is unresolved. Germline V gene data show CDR1 as DFQATT and CDR2 as SNEGSKA (reference sequence). V was pared by 6 bases and J by 6 bases, with 14 bases between. This CDR3 has 13 amino acids.